This T cell receptor beta chain was obtained from a study of identifying expanded T cells in peripheral blood. Broader study findings: Around 1.2 clones differed between technical replicates, versus about 16 and 19 over time. Across healthy donors, higher total template counts meant significantly greater approximately two-week count variance.

On this clone itself: Its antigen is undetermined.

During the collection period, no donor immune events like infections were recorded. With 4 bases clipped from V and 5 bases from J, the junction kept 9 bases outside the gene matches. Per the germline V gene, CDR1 is MNHEY and CDR2 is SMNVEV (reference sequence). The CDR3 runs 16 residues. Clones were read by immunoSEQ multiplex PCR, and TCRdb kept only the in-frame ones, dropping some. The top ten clones hold about 20% of a sample with fewer than 80,000 clones, under 85% of them seen once. Sequencing was carried out using blood. The clonotype originates from a person between 18 and 69 years old in good health. The chain has TRBV27 and TRBJ2-5; 11 bases are shared with TRBD2. As DNA, the CDR3 is TGTGCCAGCAGTTCCCCCTTGCTAGCGGGGGGTGAGACCCAGTACTTC. Translation gives CASSSPLLAGGETQYF.